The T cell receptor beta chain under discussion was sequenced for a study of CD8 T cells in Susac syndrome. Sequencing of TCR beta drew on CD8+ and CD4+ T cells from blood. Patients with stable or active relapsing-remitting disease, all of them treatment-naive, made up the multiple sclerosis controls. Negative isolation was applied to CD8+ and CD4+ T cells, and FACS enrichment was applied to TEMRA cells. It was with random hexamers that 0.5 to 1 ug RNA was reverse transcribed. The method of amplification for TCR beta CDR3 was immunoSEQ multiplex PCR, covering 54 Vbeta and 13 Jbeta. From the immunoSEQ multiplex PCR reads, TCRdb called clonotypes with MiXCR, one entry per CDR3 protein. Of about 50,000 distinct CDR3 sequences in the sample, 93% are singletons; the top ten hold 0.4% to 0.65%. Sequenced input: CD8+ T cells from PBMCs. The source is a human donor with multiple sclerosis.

The CDR3 sequence is CASRGTGTDSNQPQHF. CDR3 nucleotides: TGTGCCAGTAGGGGCACCGGGACAGATAGCAATCAGCCCCAGCATTTT. The chain is built from TRBV19 and TRBJ1-5, with TRBD1 matching 7 bases. Germline V gene sequence: CDR1 LNHDA, CDR2 SQIVND (reference sequence). V trimming: 6 bases; J trimming: 0 bases; junction bases outside the gene matches: 8. This CDR3 is 16 amino acids long.